These 20 T cell receptor beta chains were all obtained from the same sample, sequenced in a study of blood T cell repertoires in COVID-19. Produced via immunoSEQ multiplex PCR; TCRdb's table is partial and in-frame only. The sample contains about 130,000 clones, about 80% of which appear only once. Specimen: peripheral blood. These receptors all come from a woman older than 75 with acute or convalescent COVID-19.

This clone has more than one count but fewer than ten. This chain links TRBV6-2 or TRBV6-3 with TRBJ1-2; TRBD1 matches 9 bases. The CDR3 consists of 15 residues. The germline V gene encodes CDR1 MNHEY and CDR2 SVGEGT. With V trimmed by 5 bases and J by 2 bases, 6 bases remained unmatched. The CDR3 region is CASSSGGTGNYGYTF. The CDR3 nucleotides are TGTGCCAGCAGTAGCGGTGGGACAGGGAACTATGGCTACACCTTC.

This sequence joins TRBV25-1 and TRBJ2-1; TRBD2 agrees at 14 bases. V lost 10 bases to trimming and J lost 2 bases; unmatched junction nucleotides: 7. The length of the CDR3 is 16 residues. CDR1 and CDR2 from the germline V gene are MGHDK and SYGVNS. The CDR3 coding sequence is TGTGCCACCTCGATGACTAGCGGGGGGGCCTACAATGAGCAGTTCTTC. Encoded protein: CATSMTSGGAYNEQFF.

As for this clone: Germline is not matched at one junction end, which may reflect a read error. V is TRBV7-7 and J is TRBJ1-1; D perhaps matches TRBD1 (5 bases). Germline V gene lookup returns CDR1 SSHAT and CDR2 FNYEAQ (reference sequence). This CDR3 region has 13 residues. CDR3: CASSLTGNTEAFF. The CDR3 DNA follows: TGTGCTAGCAGCCTTACAGGGAACACTGAAGCTTTCTTT.

The CDR3 sequence is CASTGVHGYTF. In DNA form, the CDR3 reads TGTGCCAGCACCGGGGTTCATGGCTACACCTTC. The V call is TRBV6-5, the J call TRBJ1-2, with no clear D. V was cut by 7 bases and J by 6 bases, with 9 bases left in between. The CDR3 sequence is 11 residues long. CDR1 and CDR2 (germline): MNHEY, SVGAGI.

The chain recombines TRBV18 with TRBJ2-5, with D possibly being TRBD2 (6 bases). Trimming took off 3 bases at V and 1 base at J, with 15 bases between the two ends. This CDR3 has 16 amino acids. From germline, CDR1 is KGHSH and CDR2 LQKENI. The CDR3 is CASSPAIAVVQETQYF. The CDR3 DNA is TGTGCCAGCTCACCGGCGATAGCGGTGGTCCAAGAGACCCAGTACTTC. Combining the CDR3 with reference TRBV18 and TRBJ2-5 gives the whole variable domain NAGVMQNPRHLVRRRGQEARLRCSPMKGHSHVYWYRQLPEEGLKFMVYLQKENIIDESGMPKERFSAEFPKEGPSILRIQQVVRGDSAAYFCASSPAIAVVQETQYFGPGTRLLVL.

V is TRBV5-4 and J is TRBJ1-2, with TRBD1 matching 10 bases. This CDR3 is 14 amino acids long. The germline CDR1 and CDR2 sequences are SGHNT and YYREEE (reference sequence). Trimming at V came to 0 bases and at J to 8 bases, leaving 4 bases not matched to a gene. The CDR3 coding sequence is TGTGCCAGCAGCTTGGGACAGGGGGCGCGAGGCTACACCTTC. Its protein is CASSLGQGARGYTF. The variable domain in full, with the rest retrieved from reference TRBV5-4 and TRBJ1-2, is ETGVTQSPTHLIKTRGQQVTLRCSSQSGHNTVSWYQQALGQGPQFIFQYYREEENGRGNFPPRFSGLQFPNYSSELNVNALELDDSALYLCASSLGQGARGYTFGSGTRLTVV.

The CDR3 DNA reads as TGTGCCACCAATCTCAGGGGGTCGAACACCGGGGAGCTGTTTTTT. Translating gives CATNLRGSNTGELFF. The chain carries TRBV10-3 and TRBJ2-2; 7 bases match TRBD1. The CDR3 spans 15 residues. Germline CDR1 ENHRY, CDR2 SYGVKD. V lost 10 bases, J lost 0 bases, and 8 bases stayed unmatched.

CDR3 region: CASSQGGLAISTDTQYF. The CDR3 DNA sequence: TGCGCCAGCAGCCAGGGGGGACTAGCGATTAGCACAGATACGCAGTATTTT. The chain couples TRBV4-3 to TRBJ2-3; 10 bases align to TRBD2. With 3 bases clipped from V and 0 bases from J, the junction kept 6 bases outside the gene matches. Germline V gene lookup returns CDR1 LGHNA and CDR2 YSLEER. This CDR3 contains 17 residues.

The V call is TRBV4-1, the J call TRBJ2-4; D is uncertain. Trimming left V 0 bases short and J 5 bases short, with 14 bases between. Germline CDR1 is MGHRA and CDR2 is YSYEKL. This CDR3 contains 16 residues. CDR3 region: CASSQDPSARQNIQYF. The CDR3 coding sequence is TGCGCCAGCAGCCAAGACCCCTCCGCCAGGCAAAACATTCAGTACTTC.

The rearrangement links TRBV7-2 to TRBJ1-3, with 11 nucleotides matching TRBD1. CDR1 SGHTA and CDR2 FQGNSA come from the germline V gene. The CDR3 length is 17 residues. Trimming at V came to 0 bases and at J to 2 bases, leaving 3 bases not matched to a gene. CDR3 in DNA: TGTGCCAGCAGCTTAGCGGGGGGACAGGGGGCTGGAAACACCATATATTTT. This codes for CASSLAGGQGAGNTIYF.

This chain connects TRBV15 to TRBJ2-1; D might be TRBD1 (5 bases). Between the trimmed V and J ends, which lost 3 bases and 5 bases, there was a span of 14 bases. This CDR3 is 15 amino acids long. CDR1 LNHNV and CDR2 YYDKDF come from the germline V gene (reference sequence). CDR3 in DNA: TGTGCCACCAGCAGGGGGCGTGCTGAGAACAATGAGCAGTTCTTC. It codes for CATSRGRAENNEQFF.

J is TRBJ2-3 and V is TRBV3-1 (or the pseudogene TRBV3-2); 9 bases map to TRBD2. The CDR3 contains 16 residues. Unmatched junction bases numbered 4, after V lost 1 base and J lost 2 bases. Germline V lookup: CDR1 LGHDT, CDR2 YNNKEL (reference sequence). The CDR3 DNA sequence: TGTGCCAGCAGCCAAGGCGGACTAGCGACCACAGATACGCAGTATTTT. Translating it yields CASSQGGLATTDTQYF.

J is TRBJ1-1 and V is TRBV18; TRBD1 agrees at 9 bases. This CDR3 spans 15 amino acids. The junction had 8 bases not matched to a gene; V was cut back by 6 bases and J by 3 bases. CDR1 is KGHSH, CDR2 LQKENI, per germline. CDR3 sequence reads: CASSISTGGDTEAFF. The CDR3 nucleotides are TGTGCCAGCTCCATATCGACAGGGGGGGACACTGAAGCTTTCTTT.

This rearrangement joins TRBV10-3 to TRBJ2-7, with D perhaps matching TRBD1 (6 bases). The CDR3 extends over 13 amino acids. The germline gives CDR1 ENHRY, CDR2 SYGVKD. V lost 11 bases to trimming and J lost 4 bases, with 18 bases between them. The CDR3 DNA sequence: TGTGCCGGCGCCCGGGACACCCTATACGAGCAGTACTTC. Amino acids: CAGARDTLYEQYF.

This clone was detected only a few times. The V gene is TRBV10-3, the J gene TRBJ2-7; 7 nucleotides match TRBD1. The V segment lost 4 bases and the J segment 4 bases; nucleotides outside the gene matches: 7. CDR1 ENHRY and CDR2 SYGVKD come from the germline V gene. The CDR3 loop spans 14 amino acids. The CDR3 reads CAISAGQQTYEQYF. In DNA, the CDR3 is TGTGCCATCAGTGCGGGACAGCAAACGTACGAGCAGTACTTC.

V and J are TRBV7-9 and TRBJ2-3, with D perhaps matching TRBD2 (5 bases). CDR1 is SEHNR, CDR2 FQNEAQ, per germline (reference sequence). This CDR3 is 14 amino acids long. V lost 3 bases and J lost 2, with 9 bases in between. The DNA of the CDR3 is TGTGCCAGCAGCTTGGGAGTCCCCACAGATACGCAGTATTTT. As protein: CASSLGVPTDTQYF.

CDR3 in amino acids: CASSRSSGTEFYGYTF. CDR3 nucleotides: TGTGCCAGTAGCCGCTCCTCCGGGACAGAGTTCTATGGCTACACCTTC. This chain links TRBV19 with TRBJ1-2; 7 positions match TRBD1. The CDR3 spans 16 residues. V shed 6 bases and J 4 bases; nucleotides not matched to a gene: 14. CDR1 is LNHDA and CDR2 is SQIVND in the germline V gene (reference sequence).

The chain carries TRBV4-2 and TRBJ2-3; 11 bases fit TRBD2. The CDR3 covers 18 residues. The V segment lost 2 bases and the J segment 2 bases; nucleotides outside the gene matches: 9. Germline V lookup: CDR1 LGHNA, CDR2 YNFKEQ. For the CDR3, the DNA is TGTGCCAGCAGCCAACCTGCGGGGACTAGCGGCTACACAGATACGCAGTATTTT. This translates into CASSQPAGTSGYTDTQYF.

The chain links TRBV5-6 to TRBJ2-7, with D uncertain. The germline V gene has CDR1 SGHDT and CDR2 YYEEEE. V lost 4 bases to trimming and J lost 5 bases, with 22 bases between them. This CDR3 region has 16 residues. CDR3 nucleotide sequence: TGTGCCAGCAGCCGCCCCCGGGTCTACACCTCTCACGAGCAGTACTTC. Amino acids: CASSRPRVYTSHEQYF.

This clone was picked up one time. The rearrangement links TRBV27 to TRBJ1-2; D is uncertain. This CDR3 is built from 14 residues. Trimming stripped 3 bases from V and 4 bases from J, with 12 bases between. Germline V lookup: CDR1 MNHEY, CDR2 SMNVEV (reference sequence). In DNA form, the CDR3 reads TGTGCCAGCAGTTTCTCCAGGTTCCTCTATGGCTACACCTTC. This sequence encodes CASSFSRFLYGYTF.